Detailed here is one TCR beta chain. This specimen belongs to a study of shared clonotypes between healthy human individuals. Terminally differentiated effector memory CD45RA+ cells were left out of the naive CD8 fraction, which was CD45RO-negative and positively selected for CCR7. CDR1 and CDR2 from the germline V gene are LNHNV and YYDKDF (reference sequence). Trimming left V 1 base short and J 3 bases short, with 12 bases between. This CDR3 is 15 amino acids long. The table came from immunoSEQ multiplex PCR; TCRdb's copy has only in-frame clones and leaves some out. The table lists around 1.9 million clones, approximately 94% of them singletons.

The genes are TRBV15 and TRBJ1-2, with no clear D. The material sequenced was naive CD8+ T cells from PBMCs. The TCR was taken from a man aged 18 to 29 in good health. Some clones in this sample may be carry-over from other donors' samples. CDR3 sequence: CATSRGGQAHYGYTF. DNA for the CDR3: TGTGCCACCAGCAGAGGAGGTCAGGCGCACTATGGCTACACCTTC.